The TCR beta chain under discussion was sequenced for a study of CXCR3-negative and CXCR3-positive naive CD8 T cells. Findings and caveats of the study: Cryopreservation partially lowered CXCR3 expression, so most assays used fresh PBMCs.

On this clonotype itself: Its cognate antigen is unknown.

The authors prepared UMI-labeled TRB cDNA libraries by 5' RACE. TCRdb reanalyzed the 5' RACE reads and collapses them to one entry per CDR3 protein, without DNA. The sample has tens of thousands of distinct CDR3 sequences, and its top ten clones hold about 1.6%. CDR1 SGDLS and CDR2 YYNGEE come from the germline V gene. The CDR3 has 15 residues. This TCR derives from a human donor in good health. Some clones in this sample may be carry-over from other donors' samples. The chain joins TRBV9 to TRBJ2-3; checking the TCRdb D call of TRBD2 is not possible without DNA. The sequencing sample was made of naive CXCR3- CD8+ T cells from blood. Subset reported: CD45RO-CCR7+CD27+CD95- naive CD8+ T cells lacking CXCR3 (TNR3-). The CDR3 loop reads CASSGSGGAGDTQYF.